These T cell receptor beta chains were read from a single sample in a study of cytomegalovirus exposure and HLA in healthy donors. Profiling relied on immunoSEQ multiplex PCR, and the TCRdb table lists in-frame clones only, not all of them. The profile shows 200,000 or so clones, approximately 80% of them singletons. Sequencing used PBMCs. These receptors were taken from a male donor in good health and CMV-seronegative. Both conserved end residues are trimmed from each CDR3. The order of the fields is V gene, J gene, CDR3 protein.

TRBV5-1	TRBJ2-2	ASTRSTGELF
TRBV7-9	TRBJ2-2	ASSWTSGNTGELF
TRBV5-5	TRBJ2-7	ASRLTQVLVDEQY
TRBV9	TRBJ2-5	ASSVGPGEKTQY
TRBV29-1	TRBJ1-4	SVGRQGGKEKLF
TRBV27	TRBJ2-7	ASSPSDWKGYEQY
TRBV7-9	TRBJ2-2	ASSLEGQTAGGELF
TRBV7-2	TRBJ2-5	ASSSDLYQETQY
TRBV5-6	TRBJ2-3	ASSLGGWSTDTQY
TRBV2	TRBJ2-7	ASSDPASGRYEQY
TRBV7-7	TRBJ2-3	ASSLGLSADTQY
TRBV11-2	TRBJ2-5	ASSLSGLNQETQY
TRBV4-2	TRBJ2-5	ASSQGRETQY
TRBV7-9	TRBJ2-7	ASRKADGTYEQY
TRBV6-1	TRBJ2-7	ASSAVEGRGEQY
TRBV27	TRBJ2-2	ASSPGGGLGELF
TRBV19	TRBJ2-3	ASSRLAEGNTQY
TRBV6-1	TRBJ2-1	ASSEGAWYNEQF
TRBV20-1	TRBJ2-7	SAPIGSEQY
TRBV10-1	TRBJ1-2	ASIGTGAQLNYGYT
TRBV28	TRBJ2-7	ASSFQGSSYEQY